The 18 T cell receptor beta chains presented below share a single source sample, sequenced in a study of OX40 agonist ivuxolimab in advanced cancers. TCRdb's table, derived via immunoSEQ multiplex PCR, lists solely in-frame clones and lacks some. The table includes 60,000 to 80,000 clones, 92% detected once. Sequences were derived from CD4+ or CD8+ T cells sorted from blood, sampled in a trial of the OX40 agonist ivuxolimab. The receptors were sampled from an adult with an advanced solid tumor such as melanoma, head and neck, liver or kidney cancer.

The chain has TRBV9 and TRBJ2-3; perhaps TRBD1 as D (5 bases). The germline V gene has CDR1 SGDLS and CDR2 YYNGEE. V dropped 0 bases and J dropped 0 bases, with 11 bases sitting between them. CDR3 length: 16 residues. The DNA of the CDR3 is TGTGCCAGCAGCGTAGCACCACAGGTTAGCACAGATACGCAGTATTTT. Protein sequence: CASSVAPQVSTDTQYF.

The chain's CDR3 is CASSSSGVWNEQFF. The CDR3 DNA reads TGTGCCAGCAGTTCCAGCGGGGTTTGGAATGAGCAGTTCTTC. The rearrangement links TRBV6-5 to TRBJ2-1, with 7 bases lining up with TRBD2. The ends lost 4 bases at V and 7 bases at J; junction bases unmatched: 7. The V gene's germline CDR1 is MNHEY and CDR2 SVGAGI. The CDR3 runs 14 residues.

The chain couples TRBV5-4 to TRBJ1-1; the D gene is possibly TRBD1 (6 bases). The germline V gene has CDR1 SGHNT and CDR2 YYREEE (reference sequence). With 4 bases removed from V and 3 bases from J, the gap between germline ends came to 16 bases. The CDR3 runs to 15 residues. CDR3: CASSPELHRDTEAFF. Here the CDR3 DNA reads TGTGCCAGCAGCCCCGAACTCCACAGGGACACTGAAGCTTTCTTT.

CDR3 nucleotides: TGCAGCGTTGGGGGCCGACGGGGGCAGAACACCGGGGAGCTGTTTTTT. It specifies CSVGGRRGQNTGELFF. The J gene is TRBJ2-2, the V gene TRBV29-1; D tentatively fits TRBD1 or TRBD2 (6 bases each). Trimming removed 4 bases from V and 1 base from J, with 16 bases in between. Germline V gene data show CDR1 as SQVTM and CDR2 as ANQGSEA. This CDR3 has 16 residues.

This chain uses TRBV25-1 with TRBJ1-3; D is perhaps TRBD1 (6 bases). The V and J ends lost 4 bases and 2 bases respectively, with 15 bases between them. The CDR3 is 16 amino acids. Germline-derived CDR1 and CDR2 are MGHDK and SYGVNS. In DNA form, the CDR3 reads TGTGCCAGCAGTGGACCAGGGGTAGTTACTGGAAACACCATATATTTT. Translation: CASSGPGVVTGNTIYF.

The J gene is TRBJ2-1, the V gene TRBV7-2, with TRBD2 matching over 9 bases. From germline, CDR1 is SGHTA and CDR2 FQGNSA. The V gene end was trimmed by 6 bases and the J gene end by 2 bases; junction bases not matched to a gene: 2. This CDR3 is 14 amino acids long. The CDR3 sequence: CASSSGSPYNEQFF. The CDR3 DNA reads TGTGCCAGCAGTAGCGGGAGCCCCTACAATGAGCAGTTCTTC.

J is TRBJ1-3 and V is TRBV12-5; tentative D call: TRBD1 (6 bases). Trimming cost V 7 bases and J 4 bases, with 17 bases left between them. Germline V gives CDR1 LGHNT, CDR2 FRNRAP. The CDR3 is made up of 15 amino acids. The CDR3 bases are TGTGCTAGTGTCCCACAGGGTTTGGGAGGAAACACCATATATTTT. Its translation: CASVPQGLGGNTIYF.

The gene calls are TRBV5-4 and TRBJ2-1; D not resolved. Trimming removed 4 bases at V and 6 bases at J, with 17 bases between. Germline CDR1 reads SGHNT; CDR2 reads YYREEE (reference sequence). CDR3 length equals 15 residues. The CDR3 region is CASSPERRLGNEQFF. The CDR3 DNA sequence: TGTGCCAGCAGCCCCGAACGTCGGCTTGGCAATGAGCAGTTCTTC.

This clone appeared a few times. V is TRBV6-6 and J is TRBJ2-5; 7 bases align to TRBD2. The CDR3 totals 12 residues. In germline, CDR1 is MNHNY, CDR2 SVGAGI (reference sequence). J was trimmed by 4 bases and V by 6 bases; bases with no gene match: 2. The CDR3 sequence: CASRSGGETQYF. DNA of the CDR3: TGTGCCAGCAGGTCGGGGGGAGAGACCCAGTACTTC.

The V and J genes are TRBV21-1 and TRBJ2-1; the D call of TRBD2 is as the table states it, not checked on the DNA. TRBV21-1 is marked as a pseudogene. The length of the CDR3 is 16 residues. CDR3 coding DNA: TGTGCCAGCAGCAAAGGGACGGGACTAGCTCCCAATGAGCAGTTCTTC. This gives the protein CASSKGTGLAPNEQFF.

This chain connects TRBV11-2 to TRBJ2-1, with unresolved D. Trimming shortened V by 1 base and J by 4 bases, and 5 bases separated the two germline ends. The CDR3 sequence is 13 residues long. Germline V CDR1 and CDR2: SGHAT, FQNNGV. CDR3 sequence reads: CASSLGSYNEQFF. CDR3 nucleotide sequence: TGTGCCAGCAGCTTAGGATCGTACAATGAGCAGTTCTTC.

The V call is TRBV5-1, the J call TRBJ1-5, with a weak D call TRBD1 (6 bases). The CDR3 consists of 13 residues. Deletions cut 4 bases from V and 4 bases from J, with 9 bases between. Germline V gene lookup returns CDR1 SGHRS and CDR2 YFSETQ. CDR3 sequence (DNA): TGCGCCAGCAGCGTGACAGGTAATCAGCCCCAGCATTTT. Translation gives CASSVTGNQPQHF. The full variable domain, rest sourced from reference TRBV5-1 and TRBJ1-5, is KAGVTQTPRYLIKTRGQQVTLSCSPISGHRSVSWYQQTPGQGLQFLFEYFSETQRNKGNFPGRFSGRQFSNSRSEMNVSTLELGDSALYLCASSVTGNQPQHFGDGTRLSIL.

The rearrangement joins TRBV18 to TRBJ2-7; D not certain. The germline V gene encodes CDR1 KGHSH and CDR2 LQKENI. The CDR3 has 14 amino acids. V was pared by 3 bases and J by 1 base, with 10 bases between. The CDR3 is CASSPGGNSYEQYF. CDR3 coding DNA: TGTGCCAGCTCACCCGGTGGGAATTCCTACGAGCAGTACTTC.

In the case of this clone: This sample also contains other DNA sequences that code for the same CDR3. Here the CDR3 reads CASSSLGGFTEAFF. The CDR3, as DNA: TGTGCCAGCAGCTCCCTTGGCGGGTTCACTGAAGCTTTCTTT. This chain joins TRBV7-2 and TRBJ1-1; D uncertain. The length of the CDR3 is 14 residues. The V and J ends lost 4 bases and 4 bases respectively, with 13 bases between them. Germline loops: CDR1 SGHTA, CDR2 FQGNSA.

The genes are TRBV7-8 and TRBJ1-1, with D possibly TRBD1 on 5 matching bases. The CDR3 spans 16 residues. CDR1 SGHVS and CDR2 FQNEAQ come from the germline V gene. Between the trimmed V and J ends, which lost 5 bases and 2 bases, there was a span of 18 bases. The CDR3 nucleotides are TGTGCCAGCAGCCCTTACGACGACAGATACAACACTGAAGCTTTCTTT. Its protein product is CASSPYDDRYNTEAFF.

The V gene is TRBV4-1, the J gene TRBJ2-3, with a weak D call TRBD2 (5 bases). The CDR3 sequence is 13 residues long. The V end was cut by 1 base, the J end by 3 bases, with 5 bases between. Looked up from germline, CDR1 is MGHRA and CDR2 is YSYEKL. CDR3 sequence: CASSQAGTDTQYF. The CDR3 DNA reads TGCGCCAGCAGCCAAGCGGGGACAGATACGCAGTATTTT.

This chain uses TRBV6-5 with TRBJ1-3; no firm D call. This CDR3 is built from 14 residues. Per germline, CDR1 MNHEY and CDR2 SVGAGI. V lost 5 bases, J lost 0 bases, and 8 bases lay in between. CDR3 sequence (DNA): TGTGCCAGCAGTCCCCAAATCTCTGGAAACACCATATATTTT. Translating it yields CASSPQISGNTIYF.

This sequence joins TRBV7-9 and TRBJ2-1; D remains ambiguous. There are 14 residues in the CDR3. Trimming pared 6 bases from V and 2 bases from J, leaving 11 bases between. Germline-derived CDR1 and CDR2 are SEHNR and FQNEAQ (reference sequence). CDR3 nucleotide sequence: TGTGCCAGCAGGTTTGGACGCGCCTACAATGAGCAGTTCTTC. It codes for CASRFGRAYNEQFF.